This passage covers 17 T cell receptor beta chains from one sample sequenced in a study of T cell responses to AZD1222 COVID-19 vaccine. Clones were read by immunoSEQ multiplex PCR, and TCRdb kept only the in-frame ones, dropping some. The table records approximately 140,000 clones, roughly 91% of them present only once. The source was peripheral blood, collected on day 0 of AZD1222 vaccination. The receptors come from an adult in good health.

The gene calls are TRBV3-1 (or the pseudogene TRBV3-2) and TRBJ1-4; tentatively, D is TRBD1 (6 bases). CDR1 and CDR2 (germline): LGHDT, YNNKEL (reference sequence). This CDR3 has 18 amino acids. V was cut by 3 bases and J by 7 bases, with 24 bases left in between. The CDR3 loop is CASSQRPLSDSQGEKLFF. CDR3 bases: TGTGCCAGCAGCCAGAGACCCCTCTCGGACAGCCAGGGTGAAAAACTGTTTTTT.

The rearrangement links TRBV19 to TRBJ2-7; D may match TRBD1 or TRBD2 (5 bases each). The CDR3 length is 13 residues. CDR1 and CDR2 (germline): LNHDA, SQIVND (reference sequence). Trimming removed 6 bases at V and 9 bases at J, with 18 bases between. CDR3 in amino acids: CASSEGRYERQYF. The CDR3 DNA reads TGTGCCAGTAGCGAGGGGCGATACGAGCGGCAGTACTTC.

The chain is built from TRBV5-8 and TRBJ1-1; D might be TRBD1 (5 bases). CDR3 length: 13 residues. Germline CDR1 SGHTS, CDR2 YDEGEE. Trimming left V 1 base short and J 5 bases short, with 9 bases between. The CDR3 DNA reads as TGTGCCAGCAGCTTGTTGGGGGGAACTGAAGCTTTCTTT. Its protein product is CASSLLGGTEAFF.

The CDR3 spells CASGATGRGLAGVAGELFF. DNA of the CDR3: TGTGCTAGTGGTGCGACAGGGCGGGGACTAGCGGGAGTGGCCGGGGAGCTGTTTTTT. The V and J genes are TRBV12-5 and TRBJ2-2; 14 bases fit TRBD2. The ends lost 5 bases at V and 6 bases at J; junction bases unmatched: 14. Germline lookup yields CDR1 LGHNT and CDR2 FRNRAP. The CDR3 covers 19 residues.

The J gene is TRBJ1-1, the V gene TRBV12-5; D unresolved. Germline CDR1 is LGHNT and CDR2 is FRNRAP. V was pared by 6 bases and J by 3 bases, with 11 bases between. This CDR3 has 13 residues. CDR3 nucleotides: TGTGCTAGTGGCGCGGACGGAGACACTGAAGCTTTCTTT. It encodes CASGADGDTEAFF.

The chain has TRBV7-2 and TRBJ2-7; weak D call: TRBD1 (6 bases). This CDR3 is built from 14 residues. Germline loops: CDR1 SGHTA, CDR2 FQGNSA. V was trimmed by 5 bases and J by 7 bases, leaving 18 bases between them. CDR3 bases: TGTGCCAGCAGCGCATCGACAGGAGCAAGGGAGCAGTACTTC. It encodes CASSASTGAREQYF.

The chain uses TRBV7-8 and TRBJ2-5, with D possibly called TRBD1 or TRBD2 (5 bases each). This CDR3 comprises 16 residues. Germline V CDR1 and CDR2: SGHVS, FQNEAQ. The V end was cut by 4 bases, the J end by 0 bases, with 15 bases between. CDR3 protein: CASSSKLGEYQETQYF. CDR3 DNA: TGTGCCAGCAGCTCAAAGTTAGGGGAGTACCAAGAGACCCAGTACTTC.

A word on this clone: The sample contains more than one DNA sequence encoding this CDR3. The V call is TRBV9, the J call TRBJ2-7; D not resolved. Germline CDR1 reads SGDLS; CDR2 reads YYNGEE. V lost 0 bases and J lost 1, with 8 bases in between. This CDR3 spans 14 amino acids. The CDR3 loop is CASSVASGSYEQYF. The CDR3 DNA reads as TGTGCCAGCAGCGTAGCTTCGGGTTCCTACGAGCAGTACTTC.

The chain links TRBV18 to TRBJ2-1, with 13 bases that match TRBD2. In germline, CDR1 is KGHSH, CDR2 LQKENI. This CDR3 is built from 16 residues. After removal of 1 base from V and 6 bases from J, the junction contained 3 bases not matched to a gene. The CDR3 is CASSPLGTSGTNEQFF. Written as DNA, the CDR3 is TGTGCCAGCTCACCACTCGGGACTAGCGGGACCAATGAGCAGTTCTTC.

This clone was seen once. The chain joins TRBV5-1 to TRBJ2-5, with TRBD1 matching over 7 bases. CDR1 SGHRS and CDR2 YFSETQ come from the germline V gene. Losses at the gene ends were 4 bases for V and 2 bases for J; bases not matched to a gene: 5. CDR3 length: 14 residues. CDR3 region: CASSRGQTQETQYF. The CDR3, as DNA: TGCGCCAGCAGCCGGGGACAGACGCAAGAGACCCAGTACTTC.

The V and J genes are TRBV19 and TRBJ2-3; TRBD2 aligns across 11 bases. This CDR3 is built from 16 residues. Germline values: CDR1 LNHDA, CDR2 SQIVND (reference sequence). V lost 3 bases and J lost 2; bases outside the gene matches: 4. The CDR3: CASSIRSGGVTDTQYF. The CDR3 DNA is TGTGCCAGTAGTATTCGTAGCGGGGGGGTCACAGATACGCAGTATTTT.

The rearrangement uses TRBV29-1 and TRBJ1-1; 11 nucleotides line up with TRBD1. With V trimmed by 2 bases and J by 5 bases, 1 base remained unmatched. The CDR3 runs 13 residues. Germline V gene lookup returns CDR1 SQVTM and CDR2 ANQGSEA. CDR3 residues: CSVERDRGTEAFF. DNA of the CDR3: TGCAGCGTTGAAAGGGACAGGGGGACTGAAGCTTTCTTT. The variable domain in full, completed from reference TRBV29-1 and TRBJ1-1, reads SAVISQKPSRDICQRGTSLTIQCQVDSQVTMMFWYRQQPGQSLTLIATANQGSEATYESGFVIDKFPISRPNLTFSTLTVSNMSPEDSSIYLCSVERDRGTEAFFGQGTRLTVV.

The rearrangement uses TRBV29-1 and TRBJ2-1; no reliable D call. V was trimmed by 5 bases and J by 2 bases, leaving 19 bases between them. Germline V lookup: CDR1 SQVTM, CDR2 ANQGSEA. This CDR3 has 16 amino acids. This CDR3 reads CSVPRPRAATYNEQFF. The CDR3 DNA sequence: TGCAGCGTTCCCCGGCCTCGGGCGGCCACCTACAATGAGCAGTTCTTC.

The CDR3 loop reads CASSQEVASGRYEQYF. The CDR3 DNA follows: TGTGCCAGCAGCCAAGAGGTGGCTAGCGGGAGATACGAGCAGTACTTC. The chain joins TRBV3-1 (or the pseudogene TRBV3-2) to TRBJ2-7; 10 nucleotides align to TRBD2. The germline gives CDR1 LGHDT, CDR2 YNNKEL (reference sequence). There are 16 residues in the CDR3. V lost 0 bases and J lost 4; bases outside the gene matches: 6.

V is TRBV5-6 and J is TRBJ1-4; 9 bases align to TRBD1. Per the germline V gene, CDR1 is SGHDT and CDR2 is YYEEEE. The CDR3 is 17 amino acids. Trimming removed 3 bases from V and 2 bases from J; junction bases left unmatched: 8. The chain's CDR3 is CASSSFGTGYTNEKLFF. The CDR3, as DNA: TGTGCCAGCAGCTCCTTCGGGACAGGGTATACTAATGAAAAACTGTTTTTT.

The CDR3 here is CASSPITSVDTQYF. The CDR3 DNA is TGTGCCAGCAGCCCGATTACTAGCGTAGATACGCAGTATTTT. The genes are TRBV9 and TRBJ2-3; 7 bases are shared with TRBD2. J was trimmed by 5 bases and V by 4 bases; bases with no gene match: 7. The CDR3 contains 14 residues. Germline CDR1 and CDR2: SGDLS and YYNGEE.

This sequence joins TRBV4-3 and TRBJ2-2; 10 nucleotides line up with TRBD2. V trimming: 3 bases; J trimming: 6 bases; junction bases outside the gene matches: 13. CDR1 is LGHNA and CDR2 is YSLEER in the germline V gene. This CDR3 contains 18 residues. CDR3 DNA: TGCGCCAGCAGCCAGGAGCGGCTAGCGGGGGTTAGCGCCGGGGAGCTGTTTTTT. It is translated as CASSQERLAGVSAGELFF.